Shown below are 17 T cell receptor beta chains from a single sample sequenced in a study of cytomegalovirus exposure and HLA in healthy donors. PCR involved 60 Vbeta and 13 Jbeta primers. This table comes from immunoSEQ multiplex PCR, and its TCRdb copy is limited to in-frame clones, with some not included. The sample holds roughly 100,000 clones, around 73% seen once. Sequences were obtained from PBMCs. These receptors came from a man younger than 40 in good health and CMV-seronegative.

The CDR3: CASSLGGANTGELFF. CDR3 nucleotide sequence: TGTGCCAGCAGTTTAGGGGGGGCAAACACCGGGGAGCTGTTTTTT. The V and J genes are TRBV28 and TRBJ2-2; D perhaps matches TRBD2 (7 bases). Germline assignment: CDR1 MDHEN and CDR2 SYDVKM. V was pared by 2 bases and J by 2 bases, with 9 bases between. The CDR3 totals 15 residues.

This clone was counted a few times. This chain joins TRBV14 and TRBJ1-6; TRBD1 agrees at 9 bases. The CDR3 spans 16 residues. CDR1 SGHDN and CDR2 FVKESK come from the germline V gene. The V and J ends lost 6 bases and 2 bases, in that order; junction bases with no gene match: 5. In nucleotides, the CDR3 is TGTGCCAGCAGTCTACAGGGGGCCGCCTATAATTCACCCCTCCACTTT. This sequence encodes CASSLQGAAYNSPLHF. Full variable domain (missing parts from reference TRBV14 and TRBJ1-6): EAGVTQFPSHSVIEKGQTVTLRCDPISGHDNLYWYRRVMGKEIKFLLHFVKESKQDESGMPNNRFLAERTGGTYSTLKVQPAELEDSGVYFCASSLQGAAYNSPLHFGNGTRLTVT.

This clone has just a few counts. The rearrangement links TRBV15 to TRBJ1-3; TRBD1 is a possible D gene (5 bases). Trimming shortened V by 0 bases and J by 5 bases, and 14 bases separated the two germline ends. In germline, CDR1 is LNHNV, CDR2 YYDKDF (reference sequence). The CDR3 length is 16 residues. CDR3 sequence: CATSRERGSMRNTIYF. CDR3 bases: TGTGCCACCAGCAGAGAAAGGGGCTCGATGCGAAACACCATATATTTT. The variable domain in full, completed from reference TRBV15 and TRBJ1-3, reads DAMVIQNPRYQVTQFGKPVTLSCSQTLNHNVMYWYQQKSSQAPKLLFHYYDKDFNNEADTPDNFQSRRPNTSFCFLDIRSPGLGDTAMYLCATSRERGSMRNTIYFGEGSWLTVV.

This clone was picked up one time. CDR3 nucleotide sequence: TGCGCCAGCAGCCAAGTTTTCTCGGGCAATCAGCCCCAGCATTTT. Residues: CASSQVFSGNQPQHF. This chain joins TRBV4-3 and TRBJ1-5; D is uncertain. The CDR3 totals 15 residues. With 1 base removed from V and 2 bases from J, the gap between germline ends came to 9 bases. Germline-derived CDR1 and CDR2 are LGHNA and YSLEER.

The sample holds a few counts of this clone. The chain is built from TRBV5-1 and TRBJ1-1; 7 positions agree with TRBD1. This CDR3 has 16 residues. From germline, CDR1 is SGHRS and CDR2 YFSETQ. V gave up 4 bases and J gave up 1 base; unmatched junction bases: 10. CDR3 DNA: TGCGCCAGCAGCCAGGGACAGATCGCTCCGAACACTGAAGCTTTCTTT. Its translation: CASSQGQIAPNTEAFF.

The chain is built from TRBV9 and TRBJ2-1, with 14 nucleotides matching TRBD2. The germline V gene encodes CDR1 SGDLS and CDR2 YYNGEE. After removal of 2 bases from V and 0 bases from J, the junction contained 7 bases not matched to a gene. CDR3 length: 19 residues. The CDR3 is CASSVGLAGGTYSYNEQFF. In nucleotides, the CDR3 is TGTGCCAGCAGCGTTGGACTAGCGGGAGGAACCTACTCCTACAATGAGCAGTTCTTC.

V and J are TRBV27 and TRBJ2-7; D might be TRBD1 (6 bases). This CDR3 contains 13 residues. Trimming took off 6 bases at V and 6 bases at J, with 15 bases between the two ends. Per germline, CDR1 MNHEY and CDR2 SMNVEV (reference sequence). CDR3 DNA sequence: TGTGCCAGCAGACCCACAGGGTCCGGCGAGCAGTACTTC. Protein product: CASRPTGSGEQYF.

The sample holds a few counts of this clone. The chain carries TRBV11-2 and TRBJ2-5; D perhaps matches TRBD2 (6 bases). Per the germline V gene, CDR1 is SGHAT and CDR2 is FQNNGV. The CDR3 loop spans 15 amino acids. With 4 bases removed from V and 4 bases from J, the gap between germline ends came to 16 bases. The CDR3 nucleotides are TGTGCCAGCAGCTCCCAGACTAGTAGAGGAGAGACCCAGTACTTC. Its protein is CASSSQTSRGETQYF.

This clone was detected once. The chain carries TRBV7-2 and TRBJ1-5; D perhaps matches TRBD1 (5 bases). V shed 0 bases and J shed 5 bases, with 11 bases lying between them. The CDR3 spans 15 residues. Germline V gene sequence: CDR1 SGHTA, CDR2 FQGNSA. CDR3 coding DNA: TGTGCCAGCAGCTTAGCCCTCAGGGCGGATCAGCCCCAGCATTTT. Its protein is CASSLALRADQPQHF.

The sample holds a few counts of this clone. This chain connects TRBV12-5 to TRBJ1-1; 8 nucleotides line up with TRBD1. The CDR3 extends over 18 amino acids. J lost 0 bases, V lost 4 bases, and 13 bases had no gene match. Germline V gene lookup returns CDR1 LGHNT and CDR2 FRNRAP. This CDR3 is CASGSQGAGSYLNTEAFF. As DNA, the CDR3 is TGTGCTAGTGGTTCCCAGGGGGCAGGATCGTATTTGAACACTGAAGCTTTCTTT.

This chain connects TRBV6-5 to TRBJ1-4, with D possibly TRBD1 on 5 matching bases. Trimming left V 4 bases short and J 6 bases short, with 6 bases between. The V gene's germline CDR1 is MNHEY and CDR2 SVGAGI. The CDR3 runs to 12 residues. DNA of the CDR3: TGTGCCAGCAGTTCGGGGGATGAAAAACTGTTTTTT. Protein: CASSSGDEKLFF.

The gene calls are TRBV7-6 and TRBJ1-6, with TRBD1 matching 7 bases. There are 17 residues in the CDR3. Germline V lookup: CDR1 SGHVS, CDR2 FNYEAQ. V dropped 5 bases and J dropped 0; count of bases not matched to a gene: 7. Here the CDR3 DNA reads TGTGCCAGCAGCCTCGGGACAGCTAGCTCCTATAATTCACCCCTCCACTTT. Translated: CASSLGTASSYNSPLHF.

The chain is built from TRBV7-6 and TRBJ2-1; D perhaps matches TRBD2 (6 bases). Germline CDR1 and CDR2: SGHVS and FNYEAQ. CDR3 size: 16 residues. Trimming left V 2 bases short and J 4 bases short, with 15 bases between. DNA of the CDR3: TGTGCCAGCAGCTTATTGGAGGGTGACCCTTACAATGAGCAGTTCTTC. Its protein product is CASSLLEGDPYNEQFF. The whole variable domain, filled in from reference TRBV7-6 and TRBJ2-1, reads GAGVSQSPRYKVTKRGQDVALRCDPISGHVSLYWYRQALGQGPEFLTYFNYEAQQDKSGLPNDRFSAERPEGSISTLTIQRTEQRDSAMYRCASSLLEGDPYNEQFFGPGTRLTVL.

This clone was picked up a small number of times. This sequence joins TRBV7-9 and TRBJ1-5, with D hard to call. Germline V gene data show CDR1 as SEHNR and CDR2 as FQNEAQ (reference sequence). V gave up 5 bases and J gave up 3 bases, with 11 bases separating them. This CDR3 has 14 amino acids. CDR3 bases: TGTGCCAGCAGCCCCCCGGGGATCAATCAGCCCCAGCATTTT. As protein: CASSPPGINQPQHF.

The chain recombines TRBV5-4 with TRBJ2-1; D is perhaps TRBD1 (6 bases). Between the trimmed V and J ends, which lost 4 bases and 8 bases, there was a span of 13 bases. Germline V gene data show CDR1 as SGHNT and CDR2 as YYREEE (reference sequence). CDR3 length: 13 residues. The CDR3 region has the DNA TGTGCCAGCAGCGAAACAGGGTATGATGAGCAGTTCTTC. Translated, it gives CASSETGYDEQFF.

This rearrangement joins TRBV4-1 to TRBJ1-6; 7 bases map to TRBD1. Per germline, CDR1 MGHRA and CDR2 YSYEKL. After removal of 1 base from V and 7 bases from J, the junction contained 7 bases not matched to a gene. CDR3 length: 16 amino acids. CDR3 residues: CASSQVTGQKNSPLHF. In nucleotides, the CDR3 is TGCGCCAGCAGCCAAGTCACGGGACAGAAAAATTCACCCCTCCACTTT.

This chain joins TRBV7-2 and TRBJ2-7; TRBD2 aligns across 10 bases. The junction had 9 bases not matched to a gene; V was cut back by 5 bases and J by 2 bases. Germline-derived CDR1 and CDR2 are SGHTA and FQGNSA. The CDR3 spans 16 residues. CDR3 in amino acids: CASSLGPSGSPYEQYF. DNA for the CDR3: TGTGCCAGCAGCCTCGGCCCTAGCGGGAGCCCCTACGAGCAGTACTTC.